This TCR beta chain was recorded in a study of cytomegalovirus exposure and HLA in healthy donors. Findings and caveats of the study: Later work found that TCR association rates differed between HLA loci; DRB1 had the most and HLA-C the fewest. In a later analysis, TCR beta V- and J-gene trimming showed a link to a missense DCLRE1C variant.

PCR involved 60 Vbeta and 13 Jbeta primers. Here immunoSEQ multiplex PCR was the method, and the copy in TCRdb shows in-frame clones only, minus some. The table shows roughly 130,000 clones, with 60% to 80% occurring only once. On this clone itself: Its antigen is unidentified.

From germline, CDR1 is MNHNS and CDR2 SASEGT. This CDR3 has 15 amino acids. Losses at the gene ends were 4 bases for V and 5 bases for J; bases not matched to a gene: 5. Sequenced: PBMCs. This TCR was sampled from a woman aged 60 to 75 in good health and CMV-seropositive. The rearrangement joins TRBV6-1 to TRBJ2-1, with 10 bases matching TRBD1. This CDR3 reads CASSVGGQGHNEQFF. In DNA, the CDR3 is TGTGCCAGCAGTGTAGGGGGACAGGGGCACAATGAGCAGTTCTTC.